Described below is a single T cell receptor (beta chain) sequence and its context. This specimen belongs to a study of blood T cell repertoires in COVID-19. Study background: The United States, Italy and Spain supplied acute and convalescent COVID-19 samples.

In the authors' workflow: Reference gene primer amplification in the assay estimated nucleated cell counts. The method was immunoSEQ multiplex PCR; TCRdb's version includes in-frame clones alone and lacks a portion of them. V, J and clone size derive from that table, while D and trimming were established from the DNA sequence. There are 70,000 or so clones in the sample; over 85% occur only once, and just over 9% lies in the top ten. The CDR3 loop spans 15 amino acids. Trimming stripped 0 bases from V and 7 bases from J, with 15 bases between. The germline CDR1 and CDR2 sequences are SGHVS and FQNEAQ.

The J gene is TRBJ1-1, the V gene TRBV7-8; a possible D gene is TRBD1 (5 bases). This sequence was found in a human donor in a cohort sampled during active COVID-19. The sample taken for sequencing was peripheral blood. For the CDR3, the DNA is TGTGCCAGCAGCTTAGCAGGGACTCAAGGGAATGAAGCTTTCTTT. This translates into CASSLAGTQGNEAFF.